These 16 T cell receptor beta chains were sequenced from one sample in a study of OX40 agonist ivuxolimab in advanced cancers. Sequenced by immunoSEQ multiplex PCR; TCRdb stores in-frame clones only, minus some. The sample has 57,000 or so clones, roughly 90% seen once; the top ten hold 18%. The starting material was CD4+ or CD8+ T cells sorted from blood, obtained in a trial of the OX40 agonist ivuxolimab. Source of these receptors: an adult with an advanced solid tumor such as melanoma, head and neck, liver or kidney cancer.

In this sample, this clone turned up once. J is TRBJ2-7 and V is TRBV5-1; no clear D. The CDR3 has 13 residues. Germline loops: CDR1 SGHRS, CDR2 YFSETQ. Deletions cut 0 bases from V and 3 bases from J, with 7 bases between. Here the CDR3 reads CASSLAINYEQYF. The DNA for the CDR3 is TGCGCCAGCAGCTTGGCTATTAACTACGAGCAGTACTTC.

The chain employs TRBV7-9 and TRBJ1-2; possibly TRBD1 for D (5 bases). There are 14 residues in the CDR3. V lost 0 bases and J lost 4, with 9 bases in between. Per the germline V gene, CDR1 is SEHNR and CDR2 is FQNEAQ (reference sequence). Written as DNA, the CDR3 is TGTGCCAGCAGCTTAGCTGGGGCGAGCTATGGCTACACCTTC. Protein sequence: CASSLAGASYGYTF.

The rearrangement joins TRBV10-1 to TRBJ1-1, with D possibly matching TRBD1 (6 bases). Germline V CDR1 and CDR2: WNHNN, SYGVQD (reference sequence). The V and J ends lost 2 bases and 0 bases respectively, with 7 bases between them. The CDR3 is 14 residues long. CDR3 coding DNA: TGCGCCAGCAGTGAGGACAGGTTGAACACTGAAGCTTTCTTT. This sequence encodes CASSEDRLNTEAFF.

CDR3 DNA: TGTGCCAGCAGTTACGGACAGGAACTAGCCAAAAACATTCAGTACTTC. It specifies CASSYGQELAKNIQYF. The V and J genes are TRBV6-5 and TRBJ2-4, with TRBD1 matching 7 bases. Unmatched junction bases numbered 4, after V lost 2 bases and J lost 0 bases. This CDR3 spans 16 amino acids. The germline V gene encodes CDR1 MNHEY and CDR2 SVGAGI.

The chain joins TRBV9 to TRBJ2-3; 12 bases align to TRBD2. V was pared by 4 bases and J by 3 bases, with 3 bases of the junction left unmatched. CDR3 length: 15 amino acids. The germline V gene has CDR1 SGDLS and CDR2 YYNGEE. CDR3 DNA: TGTGCCAGCAGCCCTAGCGGGAGGGAAACAGATACGCAGTATTTT. Encoded protein: CASSPSGRETDTQYF.

This clone was detected once. This sequence joins TRBV11-2 and TRBJ1-3, with D possibly matching TRBD1 (6 bases). V was clipped by 4 bases and J by 3 bases, with 10 bases between them. The CDR3 loop spans 14 amino acids. Per germline, CDR1 SGHAT and CDR2 FQNNGV. This CDR3 reads CASSSKGGGNTIYF. The CDR3 DNA reads as TGTGCCAGCAGCTCAAAGGGGGGTGGAAACACCATATATTTT.

The chain carries TRBV15 and TRBJ2-7, with TRBD2 matching 10 bases. V was clipped by 3 bases and J by 3 bases; unmatched bases: 14. In germline, CDR1 is LNHNV, CDR2 YYDKDF (reference sequence). This CDR3 spans 18 amino acids. CDR3 region: CATSSEQREGLPFYEQYF. CDR3 in DNA: TGTGCCACCAGCAGCGAACAGCGGGAGGGCCTCCCCTTCTACGAGCAGTACTTC.

The chain links TRBV28 to TRBJ2-7; D remains unclear. V lost 3 bases to trimming and J lost 6 bases, with 6 bases between them. The CDR3 covers 11 residues. Per the germline V gene, CDR1 is MDHEN and CDR2 is SYDVKM. The DNA for the CDR3 is TGTGCCAGCAGTTTGGGCGGCGAGCAGTACTTC. Translating it yields CASSLGGEQYF.

The V gene is TRBV27, the J gene TRBJ2-7; 7 bases fit TRBD2. Unmatched junction bases numbered 9, after V lost 0 bases and J lost 4 bases. CDR1 is MNHEY and CDR2 is SMNVEV in the germline V gene (reference sequence). CDR3 length equals 16 residues. CDR3 protein: CASSLSTGRMDYEQYF. The CDR3 DNA reads as TGTGCCAGCAGTTTATCGACCGGGAGGATGGATTACGAGCAGTACTTC.

The V and J genes are TRBV5-1 and TRBJ2-7, with a weak D call TRBD1 (6 bases). Looked up from germline, CDR1 is SGHRS and CDR2 is YFSETQ. CDR3 length equals 14 residues. The germline V and J ends were trimmed by 4 bases and 5 bases, with 16 bases remaining between them. This CDR3 reads CASSPFGGEDEQYF. CDR3 coding DNA: TGCGCCAGCAGCCCGTTTGGGGGCGAAGACGAGCAGTACTTC.

The rearrangement joins TRBV6-5 to TRBJ2-3, with 7 nucleotides matching TRBD2. Germline V lookup: CDR1 MNHEY, CDR2 SVGAGI. J was trimmed by 2 bases and V by 0 bases; bases with no gene match: 5. This CDR3 contains 16 residues. CDR3 region: CASSYSVAGDTDTQYF. DNA of the CDR3: TGTGCCAGCAGTTACTCGGTTGCGGGAGACACAGATACGCAGTATTTT.

The genes are TRBV7-3 and TRBJ1-1; D ambiguous. With 5 bases removed from V and 5 bases from J, the gap between germline ends came to 18 bases. This CDR3 comprises 15 residues. CDR1 is SGHTA and CDR2 is FQGTGA in the germline V gene. CDR3 nucleotide sequence: TGTGCCAGCAGCCCCAACGCGGGTGTCTTTACTGAAGCTTTCTTT. It translates to CASSPNAGVFTEAFF.

The chain couples TRBV4-1 to TRBJ2-7; D gene uncertain. V was pared by 0 bases and J by 3 bases, with 6 bases between. The germline V gene has CDR1 MGHRA and CDR2 YSYEKL. This CDR3 contains 13 residues. CDR3 loop: CASSQETFYEQYF. CDR3 bases: TGCGCCAGCAGCCAAGAAACATTCTACGAGCAGTACTTC.

Only a few counts were recorded for this clone. Other DNA sequences of this sample code for an identical CDR3. CDR3 loop: CASSFSPNTEAFF. DNA for the CDR3: TGTGCCAGCAGTTTTTCCCCGAACACTGAAGCTTTCTTT. The chain uses TRBV27 and TRBJ1-1; D remains unclear. The CDR3 consists of 13 residues. V was trimmed by 3 bases and J by 1 base, leaving 6 bases between them. Per germline, CDR1 MNHEY and CDR2 SMNVEV (reference sequence).

The V and J genes are TRBV6-5 and TRBJ2-1, with a weak D call TRBD1 (5 bases). The germline V and J ends were trimmed by 3 bases and 0 bases, with 12 bases remaining between them. CDR3 length: 16 residues. Germline loops: CDR1 MNHEY, CDR2 SVGAGI. CDR3 DNA sequence: TGTGCCAGCAGTTATGGACATCCGAGCTCCTACAATGAGCAGTTCTTC. This codes for CASSYGHPSSYNEQFF.

As regards this clone: The sample contains more than one DNA sequence encoding this CDR3. V gene TRBV28 combines with J gene TRBJ2-7; TRBD1 matches 9 bases. CDR3 length: 14 amino acids. Germline loops: CDR1 MDHEN, CDR2 SYDVKM. Losses at the gene ends were 6 bases for V and 1 base for J; bases not matched to a gene: 4. The CDR3 DNA sequence: TGTGCCAGCAGCCTGACAGGGGGATCCTACGAGCAGTACTTC. Translating gives CASSLTGGSYEQYF.